A single sample gave rise to the 5 T cell receptor beta chains below, sequenced in a study of blood T cell repertoires in COVID-19. The method was immunoSEQ multiplex PCR; TCRdb's version includes in-frame clones alone and lacks a portion of them. The sample contains fewer than 250,000 clones, around 82% of which appear only once. Material for sequencing was PBMCs or T cells enriched from blood (not recorded which). The receptors shown here come from a woman between 35 and 50 years old who had been exposed to COVID-19.

The genes are TRBV6-5 and TRBJ1-1; no reliable D call. Germline V gene lookup returns CDR1 MNHEY and CDR2 SVGAGI. V lost 0 bases and J 1 base, leaving 9 bases between the germline ends. CDR3 size: 15 residues. Written as DNA, the CDR3 is TGTGCCAGCAGTTACTCACACACCCAGAACACTGAAGCTTTCTTT. Translated: CASSYSHTQNTEAFF.

This clone was counted a few times. The rearrangement joins TRBV29-1 to TRBJ2-7, with D maybe TRBD2 (5 bases). V lost 6 bases, J lost 3 bases, and 9 bases lay in between. The germline CDR1 and CDR2 sequences are SQVTM and ANQGSEA. CDR3 size: 11 residues. CDR3: CSVGRNYEQYF. The CDR3 coding sequence is TGCAGCGTAGGGAGAAACTACGAGCAGTACTTC.

The J gene is TRBJ2-7, the V gene TRBV10-2, with D perhaps matching TRBD1 (6 bases). CDR1 and CDR2 (germline): WSHSY, SAAADI. The V gene lost 7 bases and the J gene lost 2 bases, with 12 bases spanning the gap. This CDR3 contains 13 residues. CDR3 sequence reads: CASKTGAAYEQYF. The CDR3 DNA reads as TGCGCCAGCAAGACAGGAGCGGCCTACGAGCAGTACTTC.

This clone was observed a single time. This rearrangement joins TRBV3-1 (or the pseudogene TRBV3-2) to TRBJ1-1; maybe TRBD1 (6 bases). The V end lost 2 bases, the J end lost 6 bases, and 34 bases lay between the germline ends. Germline V CDR1 and CDR2: LGHDT, YNNKEL (reference sequence). This CDR3 region has 21 residues. CDR3 nucleotide sequence: TGTGCCAGCAGCCAATTTCGAGGAGGGAAGGGCCTAATGGGGGGGCACTCTGAAGCTTTCTTT. It codes for CASSQFRGGKGLMGGHSEAFF.

The rearrangement joins TRBV18 to TRBJ1-3; D perhaps matches TRBD1 (5 bases). This CDR3 contains 16 residues. Per germline, CDR1 KGHSH and CDR2 LQKENI. Trimming took 0 bases from V and 0 from J, leaving 9 bases between them. Here the CDR3 reads CASSPPSGDSGNTIYF. In nucleotides, the CDR3 is TGTGCCAGCTCACCACCGTCGGGGGACTCTGGAAACACCATATATTTT.